Listed below are T cell receptor beta chains from one sample, sequenced in a study of neurological immune-mediated disorders. TCRdb re-called the 5' RACE reads with MiXCR, one entry per CDR3 protein. The table records under 70,000 distinct CDR3 sequences, around 5.2% of them present only once. The sample taken for sequencing was PBMCs. Receptors were obtained from a woman aged 25 to 45 with multiple sclerosis. CDR3s include the opening cysteine and the closing phenylalanine or tryptophan. A D gene is named only where the DNA matches it firmly. A clone size is listed for some rows: how often the clone was seen (once, few, many), or a class if it is expanded.

>TRBJ2-1|TRBV9|few|TRBD2|16
TGTGCCAGCAGCGTAGCATTAGCGGGGACCTACAATGAGCAGTTCTTC
CASSVALAGTYNEQFF
>TRBJ2-3|TRBV5-1|NA|NA|14
TGCGCCAGCAGCTACAGGACCTACACAGATACGCAGTATTTT
CASSYRTYTDTQYF
>TRBJ2-3|TRBV20-1|many|TRBD2|14
TGCAGTGCTAGTCTAGCGGGGGAGGCAGATACGCAGTATTTT
CSASLAGEADTQYF
>TRBJ2-3|TRBV5-6|many|TRBD2|17
TGTGCCAGCAGCTTTACTGGACTAGGGGATGTGGCGGATACGCAGTATTTT
CASSFTGLGDVADTQYF
>TRBJ1-1|TRBV20-1|few|NA|13
TGCAGTGCTCGGAGGTCAGGGGCTATCCAAGCTTTCTTT
CSARRSGAIQAFF
>TRBJ2-1|TRBV11-2|many|TRBD2|16
TGTGCCAGCAGCACCACCGGGACTAGCTCCTACAATGAGCAGTTCTTC
CASSTTGTSSYNEQFF
>TRBJ2-2|TRBV5-6|NA|NA|13
TGTGCCAGCAGCTTGGGAAGCACCGGGGAGCTGTTTTTT
CASSLGSTGELFF
>TRBJ1-2|TRBV29-1|NA|NA|14
TGCAGCGTCAACAATGGAAAGGGGGATAGTGGCTACACCTTC
CSVNNGKGDSGYTF
>TRBJ1-1|TRBV5-1|many|TRBD1|16
TGCGCCAGCCAGTGGACAGGGGAAGGCCTGAACACTGAAGCTTTCTTT
CASQWTGEGLNTEAFF
>TRBJ1-1|TRBV25-1|many|NA|12
TGTGCCAGCAGTGAATATGGGTCTGGAGCTTTCTTT
CASSEYGSGAFF